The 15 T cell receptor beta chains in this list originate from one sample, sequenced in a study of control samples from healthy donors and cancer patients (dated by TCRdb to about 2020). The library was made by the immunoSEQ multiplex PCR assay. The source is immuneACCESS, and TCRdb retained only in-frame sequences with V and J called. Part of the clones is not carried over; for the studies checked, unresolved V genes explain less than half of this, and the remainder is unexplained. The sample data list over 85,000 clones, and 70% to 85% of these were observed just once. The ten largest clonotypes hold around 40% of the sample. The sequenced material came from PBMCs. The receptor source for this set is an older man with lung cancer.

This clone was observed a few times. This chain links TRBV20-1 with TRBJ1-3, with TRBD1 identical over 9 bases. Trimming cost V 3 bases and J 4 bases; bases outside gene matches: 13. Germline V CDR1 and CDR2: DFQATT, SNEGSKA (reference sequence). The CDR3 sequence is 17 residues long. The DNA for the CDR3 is TGCAGTGCTAGTTTCGCCCGGGACAGGGTTACAGGAAACACCATATATTTT. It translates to CSASFARDRVTGNTIYF.

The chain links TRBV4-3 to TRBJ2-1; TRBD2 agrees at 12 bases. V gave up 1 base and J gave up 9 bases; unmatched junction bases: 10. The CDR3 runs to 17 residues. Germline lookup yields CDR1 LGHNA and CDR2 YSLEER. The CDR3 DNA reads TGCGCCAGCAGCCAAGGTCCACTAGCGGGGGGCCGGGGTGAGCAGTTCTTC. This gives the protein CASSQGPLAGGRGEQFF.

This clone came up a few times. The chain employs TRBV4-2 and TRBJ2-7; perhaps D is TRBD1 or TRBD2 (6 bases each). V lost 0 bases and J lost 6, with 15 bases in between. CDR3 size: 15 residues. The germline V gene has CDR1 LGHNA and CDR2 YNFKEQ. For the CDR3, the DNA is TGTGCCAGCAGCCAAGATCTTCCGGGGGCGGGCGAGCAGTACTTC. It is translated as CASSQDLPGAGEQYF.

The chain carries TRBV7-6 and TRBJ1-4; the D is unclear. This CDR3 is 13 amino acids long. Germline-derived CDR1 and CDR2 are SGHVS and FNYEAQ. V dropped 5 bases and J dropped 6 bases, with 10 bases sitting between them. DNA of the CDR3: TGTGCCAGCAGCCTTGGACCTGATGAAAAACTGTTTTTT. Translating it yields CASSLGPDEKLFF.

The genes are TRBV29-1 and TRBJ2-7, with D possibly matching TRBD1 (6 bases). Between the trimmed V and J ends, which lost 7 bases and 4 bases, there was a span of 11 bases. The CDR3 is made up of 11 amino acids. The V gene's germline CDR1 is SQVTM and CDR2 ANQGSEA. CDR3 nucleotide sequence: TGCAGCGCAGGGGTGGGTTACGAGCAGTACTTC. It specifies CSAGVGYEQYF.

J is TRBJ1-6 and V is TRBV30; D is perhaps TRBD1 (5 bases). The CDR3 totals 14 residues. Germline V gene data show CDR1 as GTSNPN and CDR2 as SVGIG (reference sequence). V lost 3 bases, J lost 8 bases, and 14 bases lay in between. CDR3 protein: CAWRLGGTHSPLHF. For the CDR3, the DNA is TGTGCCTGGAGGCTCGGGGGTACGCATTCACCCCTCCACTTT.

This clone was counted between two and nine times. For the CDR3, the DNA is TGTGCCAGCAGCTACGGACAGGTTCTTAATGAAAAACTGTTTTTT. It specifies CASSYGQVLNEKLFF. The V gene is TRBV5-6, the J gene TRBJ1-4, with TRBD1 matching over 7 bases. The germline CDR1 and CDR2 sequences are SGHDT and YYEEEE. This CDR3 comprises 15 residues. V shed 3 bases and J 4 bases; nucleotides not matched to a gene: 6.

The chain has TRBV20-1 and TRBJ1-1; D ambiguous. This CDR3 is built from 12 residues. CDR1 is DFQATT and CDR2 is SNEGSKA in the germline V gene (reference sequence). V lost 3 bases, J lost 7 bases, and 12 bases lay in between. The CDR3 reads CSASSGWDEAFF. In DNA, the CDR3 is TGCAGTGCTAGTTCGGGGTGGGATGAAGCTTTCTTT.

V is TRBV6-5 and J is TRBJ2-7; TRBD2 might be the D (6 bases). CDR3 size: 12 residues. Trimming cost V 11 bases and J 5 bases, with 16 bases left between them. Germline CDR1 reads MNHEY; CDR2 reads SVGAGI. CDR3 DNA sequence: TGTGCCGGAGGAGGGTTTTTGAACGAGCAGTACTTC. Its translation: CAGGGFLNEQYF.

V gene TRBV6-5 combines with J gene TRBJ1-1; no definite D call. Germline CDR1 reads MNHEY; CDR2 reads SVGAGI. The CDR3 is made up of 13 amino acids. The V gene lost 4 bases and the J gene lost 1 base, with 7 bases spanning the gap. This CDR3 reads CASSSMGNTEAFF. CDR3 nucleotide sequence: TGTGCCAGCAGTTCTATGGGGAACACTGAAGCTTTCTTT.

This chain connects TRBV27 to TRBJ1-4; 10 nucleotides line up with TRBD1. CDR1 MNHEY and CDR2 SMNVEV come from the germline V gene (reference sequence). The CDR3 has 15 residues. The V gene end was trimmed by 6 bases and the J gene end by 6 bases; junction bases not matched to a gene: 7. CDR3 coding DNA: TGTGCCAGCAGGCCAAGGGACAGGGGATATGAAAAACTGTTTTTT. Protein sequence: CASRPRDRGYEKLFF.

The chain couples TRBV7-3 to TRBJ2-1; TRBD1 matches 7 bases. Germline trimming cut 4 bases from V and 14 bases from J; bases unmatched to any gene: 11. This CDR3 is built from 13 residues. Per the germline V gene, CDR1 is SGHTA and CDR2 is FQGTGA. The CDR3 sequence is CASSSRTGEVKFF. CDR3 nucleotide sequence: TGTGCCAGCAGCTCTCGAACAGGGGAAGTAAAGTTCTTC. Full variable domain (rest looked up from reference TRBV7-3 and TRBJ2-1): GAGVSQTPSNKVTEKGKYVELRCDPISGHTALYWYRQSLGQGPEFLIYFQGTGAADDSGLPNDRFFAVRPEGSVSTLKIQRTERGDSAVYLCASSSRTGEVKFFGPGTRLTVL.

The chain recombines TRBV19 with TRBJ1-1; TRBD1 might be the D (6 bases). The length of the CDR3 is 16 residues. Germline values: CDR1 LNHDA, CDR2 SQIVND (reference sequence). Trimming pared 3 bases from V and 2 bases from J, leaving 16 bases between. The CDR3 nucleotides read TGTGCCAGTAGTATCTCCCTTACAGGGTTAAACACTGAAGCTTTCTTT. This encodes CASSISLTGLNTEAFF.

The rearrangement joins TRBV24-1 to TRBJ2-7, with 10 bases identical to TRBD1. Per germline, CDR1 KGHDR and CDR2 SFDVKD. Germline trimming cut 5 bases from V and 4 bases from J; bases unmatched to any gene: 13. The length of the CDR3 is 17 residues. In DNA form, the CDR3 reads TGTGCCACCAGTGTAGGACCCTCGACAGGGGGCAAATACGAGCAGTACTTC. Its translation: CATSVGPSTGGKYEQYF.

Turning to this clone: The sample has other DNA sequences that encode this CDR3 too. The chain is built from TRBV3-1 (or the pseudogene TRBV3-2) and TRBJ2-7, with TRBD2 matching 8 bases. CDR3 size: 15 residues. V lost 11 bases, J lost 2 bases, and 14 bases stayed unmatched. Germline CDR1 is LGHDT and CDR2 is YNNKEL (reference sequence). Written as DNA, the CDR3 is TGTGCCCCCAGCCCGGGGGGGGGACGTCCCTACGAGCAGTACTTC. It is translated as CAPSPGGGRPYEQYF.